Below are 4 T cell receptor beta chains sequenced from a single sample in a study of memory CD4+ T cells and cytomegalovirus serostatus. Using immunoSEQ multiplex PCR, the repertoire was profiled, and TCRdb retains in-frame clones only, with some absent. Of about 60,000 clones in the sample, approximately 77% were seen once. Single viable CD3+CD4+CD8-CD45RO+ cells were sorted as the memory CD4+ T cells. Sequenced material: memory CD4+ T cells from blood. The receptors derive from an adult in good health and CMV-seronegative.

This chain links TRBV6-5 with TRBJ1-5, with D perhaps TRBD1 (5 bases). The CDR3 contains 14 residues. CDR1 is MNHEY and CDR2 is SVGAGI in the germline V gene. Trimming pared 8 bases from V and 0 bases from J, leaving 11 bases between. CDR3 nucleotide sequence: TGTGCCAGCCAGGGCCATTATAGCAATCAGCCCCAGCATTTT. Its translation: CASQGHYSNQPQHF.

This chain joins TRBV11-2 and TRBJ2-3, with 10 positions matching TRBD2. Germline CDR1 reads SGHAT; CDR2 reads FQNNGV. The CDR3 consists of 17 residues. The trim removed 0 bases at V and 4 bases at J, leaving 7 bases unmatched. The CDR3 coding sequence is TGTGCCAGCAGCTTAGAACGAAGCGGGAGGGCCGCAGATACGCAGTATTTT. Translated: CASSLERSGRAADTQYF.

This clone turned up a few times. The chain links TRBV30 to TRBJ1-5; unclear D gene. CDR3 length: 12 residues. V was shortened by 0 bases and J by 8 bases, with 8 bases between the two germline ends. Germline V gene sequence: CDR1 GTSNPN, CDR2 SVGIG (reference sequence). The CDR3 sequence is CAWSVGYEPQHF. The DNA of the CDR3 is TGTGCCTGGAGTGTGGGGTATGAGCCCCAGCATTTT.

The V call is TRBV7-9, the J call TRBJ2-7; 8 bases line up with TRBD1. V lost 4 bases, J lost 4 bases, and 9 bases stayed unmatched. There are 15 residues in the CDR3. The germline V gene has CDR1 SEHNR and CDR2 FQNEAQ (reference sequence). CDR3 protein: CASSSQGTGRYEQYF. Here the CDR3 DNA reads TGTGCCAGCAGCTCCCAAGGGACAGGCAGATACGAGCAGTACTTC.